These T cell receptor beta chains were read from a single sample in a study of cytomegalovirus exposure and HLA in healthy donors. Produced via immunoSEQ multiplex PCR; TCRdb's table is partial and in-frame only. The table lists about 280,000 clones, around nine tenths of them singletons. The sequencing input was PBMCs. Source of these receptors: a woman between 18 and 29 years old in good health and CMV-seronegative. The CDR3 runs from the conserved cysteine through the conserved F or W. A D gene is named only where the DNA matches it firmly. Size is omitted from some rows. Given values are once, few, many or a class for expanded clones.

v_call,clone_size,cdr3_length,d_call,j_call,cdr3_aa,cdr3_nt
TRBV10-2,NA,15,TRBD1,TRBJ1-4,CASSSPTGGNEKLFF,TGCGCCAGCAGTTCCCCGACAGGGGGAAATGAAAAACTGTTTTTT
TRBV5-6,NA,14,NA,TRBJ2-7,CASSLGQLGYEQYF,TGTGCCAGCAGCTTGGGACAGCTCGGCTACGAGCAGTACTTC
TRBV6-5,NA,14,NA,TRBJ1-1,CASTLGTMNTEAFF,TGTGCCAGCACCCTAGGGACAATGAACACTGAAGCTTTCTTT
TRBV6-1,NA,12,TRBD1,TRBJ1-2,CASSHGQGRYTF,TGTGCCAGCAGCCACGGACAGGGTCGCTACACCTTC
TRBV5-4,NA,14,NA,TRBJ2-1,CASNPSGLADEQFF,TGTGCCAGCAACCCCTCCGGGCTAGCCGATGAGCAGTTCTTC
TRBV6-1,NA,15,NA,TRBJ2-7,CASSEAPDNSYEQYF,TGTGCCAGCAGTGAAGCCCCGGACAACTCCTACGAGCAGTACTTC
TRBV29-1,NA,15,NA,TRBJ2-5,CSVEAGLANQETQYF,TGCAGCGTTGAAGCGGGCCTAGCCAACCAAGAGACCCAGTACTTC
TRBV9,NA,12,NA,TRBJ2-3,CASSPYTDTQYF,TGTGCCAGCAGCCCTTACACAGATACGCAGTATTTT
TRBV11-2,NA,18,NA,TRBJ2-3,CASSLGGTGFRNTDTQYF,TGTGCCAGCAGCTTAGGTGGAACAGGGTTTAGAAACACAGATACGCAGTATTTT
TRBV19,NA,13,NA,TRBJ1-1,CASSTDRNTEAFF,TGTGCCAGTAGTACTGACAGAAACACTGAAGCTTTCTTT
TRBV7-8,NA,16,NA,TRBJ1-3,CASSLAEGSRGNTIYF,TGTGCCAGCAGCTTAGCGGAGGGCTCTCGTGGAAACACCATATATTTT
TRBV29-1,NA,13,NA,TRBJ1-2,CSAPVVTDYGYTF,TGCAGCGCCCCGGTAGTGACAGACTATGGCTACACCTTC
TRBV5-6,once,15,TRBD1,TRBJ1-3,CASSQITGAGNTIYF,TGTGCCAGCAGCCAAATTACAGGGGCTGGAAACACCATATATTTT
TRBV13,NA,14,TRBD1,TRBJ1-1,CASSLKTGALEAFF,TGTGCCAGCAGCTTAAAGACAGGGGCCCTTGAAGCTTTCTTT
TRBV27,NA,17,TRBD2,TRBJ2-1,CASSLSGLAGEYNEQFF,TGTGCCAGCAGTTTATCGGGGCTAGCGGGTGAATACAATGAGCAGTTCTTC
TRBV7-9,NA,13,NA,TRBJ2-1,CASSLAGGSGQFF,TGTGCCAGCAGCTTAGCTGGGGGCTCCGGGCAGTTCTTC
TRBV27,NA,15,TRBD1,TRBJ1-5,CASSLSGGYLQPQHF,TGTGCCAGCAGTTTATCAGGGGGCTACCTTCAGCCCCAGCATTTT
TRBV5-1,NA,15,NA,TRBJ2-5,CASSLWGGSQETQYF,TGCGCCAGCAGCTTGTGGGGAGGTTCACAAGAGACCCAGTACTTC
TRBV29-1,NA,12,TRBD1,TRBJ2-7,CSVPTRQGKQYF,TGCAGCGTTCCTACAAGACAGGGGAAGCAGTACTTC
TRBV12-5,NA,18,NA,TRBJ1-3,CASGGGTSHRVSGNTIYF,TGTGCTAGTGGCGGGGGGACATCTCATAGGGTCTCTGGAAACACCATATATTTT
TRBV7-9,NA,14,NA,TRBJ1-1,CAPPGGGGSTEAFF,TGTGCCCCCCCTGGGGGAGGAGGGAGCACTGAAGCTTTCTTT
TRBV6-1,NA,13,NA,TRBJ1-1,CASTRYMNTEAFF,TGTGCCAGCACGAGGTATATGAACACTGAAGCTTTCTTT
TRBV9,NA,15,TRBD2,TRBJ2-3,CASSPPGGAGDTQYF,TGTGCCAGCAGCCCCCCGGGGGGGGCTGGAGATACGCAGTATTTT
TRBV5-1,NA,14,TRBD2,TRBJ2-3,CASSLGLALDTQYF,TGCGCCAGCAGCCTAGGACTAGCGTTAGATACGCAGTATTTT
TRBV7-3,NA,16,NA,TRBJ2-1,CASSIQGGATYNEQFF,TGTGCCAGCAGCATACAAGGCGGGGCCACCTACAATGAGCAGTTCTTC
TRBV27,NA,14,NA,TRBJ2-1,CASKGGEHTTEQFF,TGTGCCAGCAAGGGCGGGGAACATACAACTGAGCAGTTCTTC
TRBV4-1,once,15,TRBD1,TRBJ2-2,CASSHRQGPTGELFF,TGCGCCAGCAGCCATAGACAGGGTCCGACCGGGGAGCTGTTTTTT
TRBV2,NA,16,TRBD1,TRBJ2-5,CASWKGGGAYQETQYF,TGTGCCAGCTGGAAAGGGGGCGGAGCGTACCAAGAGACCCAGTACTTC
TRBV2,NA,12,NA,TRBJ1-5,CASSDGSGPQHF,TGTGCCAGCAGTGATGGCTCAGGGCCCCAGCATTTT
TRBV6-5,NA,15,NA,TRBJ2-7,CATLNPYRSSYEQYF,TGTGCCACCCTTAACCCCTACAGGAGCTCCTACGAGCAGTACTTC
TRBV29-1,NA,13,TRBD1,TRBJ1-1,CSGTDRDKPEAFF,TGCAGCGGGACCGACAGGGACAAACCTGAAGCTTTCTTT
TRBV7-6,NA,19,NA,TRBJ1-3,CASSPKGLVDSISGNTIYF,TGTGCCAGCAGCCCAAAGGGACTCGTGGACTCTATCTCTGGAAACACCATATATTTT
TRBV5-1,NA,18,NA,TRBJ2-3,CASSLLTSRQAPTDTQYF,TGCGCCAGCAGCTTGCTAACCTCACGACAGGCGCCTACAGATACGCAGTATTTT
TRBV5-1,NA,15,NA,TRBJ1-2,CASSLDHLLNYGYTF,TGCGCCAGCAGCTTGGACCACTTACTTAACTATGGCTACACCTTC
TRBV27,NA,13,NA,TRBJ2-5,CASSLASQETQYF,TGTGCCAGCAGTTTAGCGTCCCAAGAGACCCAGTACTTC
TRBV7-8,NA,13,NA,TRBJ1-1,CASSRGRGTEAFF,TGTGCCAGCAGCAGAGGAAGGGGCACTGAAGCTTTCTTT
TRBV7-3,NA,14,TRBD1,TRBJ2-3,CASSLRQGPDTQYF,TGTGCCAGCAGCCTCCGACAGGGGCCCGATACGCAGTATTTT
TRBV15,NA,13,NA,TRBJ1-1,CATSGTGLTEAFF,TGTGCCACCAGCGGTACAGGGCTGACTGAAGCTTTCTTT
TRBV4-1,NA,15,TRBD2,TRBJ2-3,CASSRTSGEGDTQYF,TGCGCCAGCAGTCGAACTAGCGGGGAGGGAGATACGCAGTATTTT
TRBV11-2,NA,15,NA,TRBJ2-3,CASRIRGGGQDTQYF,TGTGCCAGCAGGATCCGCGGGGGCGGCCAAGATACGCAGTATTTT
TRBV10-2,NA,15,TRBD1,TRBJ1-4,CASSPRQGRDEKLFF,TGCGCCAGCAGCCCTCGACAGGGGAGGGATGAAAAACTGTTTTTT
TRBV19,NA,17,NA,TRBJ1-4,CASSTGRRGATNEKLFF,TGTGCCAGTAGTACCGGCCGCCGGGGTGCAACTAATGAAAAACTGTTTTTT
TRBV13,NA,13,NA,TRBJ2-1,CASSSRTYNEQFF,TGTGCCAGCAGCTCCCGTACCTACAATGAGCAGTTCTTC
TRBV11-2,NA,15,NA,TRBJ2-4,CASSFNSVAKNIQYF,TGTGCCAGCAGCTTTAATAGCGTTGCCAAAAACATTCAGTACTTC
TRBV30,NA,13,NA,TRBJ2-7,CAWSTGSSYEQYF,TGTGCCTGGTCTACCGGGAGTTCCTACGAGCAGTACTTC
TRBV29-1,NA,17,NA,TRBJ1-1,CSVDWASQALLNTEAFF,TGCAGCGTTGATTGGGCCAGTCAGGCCTTGTTGAACACTGAAGCTTTCTTT
TRBV6-5,NA,15,NA,TRBJ2-1,CASSPDSGSYNEQFF,TGTGCCAGCAGCCCGGACAGTGGTTCCTACAATGAGCAGTTCTTC